A selection of T cell receptor beta chains follows, all from one sample in a study of blood T cell repertoires in COVID-19. TCRdb keeps only in-frame clones here, not all; method: immunoSEQ multiplex PCR. The table lists tens of thousands of clones, under 90% of them singletons. The sample consisted of peripheral blood. The receptors derive from a woman in her seventies with acute or convalescent COVID-19. The CDR3 runs from the conserved cysteine through the conserved F or W. A D gene is named only where the DNA matches it firmly. Size is stated for part of the rows, as once, few or many counts, or as a class when the clone is expanded.

v_gene	d_gene	len	abundance	j_gene	CDR3aa	CDR3nt
TRBV25-1	NA	17	once	TRBJ2-1	CASRYSGRDRARNEQFF	TGTGCCAGCAGGTATTCCGGGAGGGACAGAGCGAGGAATGAGCAGTTCTTC
TRBV2	TRBD1	18	NA	TRBJ1-1	CASSEPPGGQGMNTEAFF	TGTGCCAGCAGTGAACCACCAGGGGGACAGGGAATGAACACTGAAGCTTTCTTT
TRBV12-3/TRBV12-4	NA	13	once	TRBJ1-1	CASSRQRNTEAFF	TGTGCCAGCAGTCGACAACGGAACACTGAAGCTTTCTTT
TRBV23-1	TRBD1	17	NA	TRBJ1-2	CASNPAGQGALLSGYTF	TGCGCCAGCAACCCGGCTGGGCAGGGGGCTTTGCTAAGTGGCTACACCTTC
TRBV12-5	NA	15	NA	TRBJ1-2	CASGSGPLADYGYTF	TGTGCTAGTGGTTCGGGACCTTTAGCGGACTATGGCTACACCTTC
TRBV6-5	TRBD2	15	NA	TRBJ2-1	CASSYGGEFYNEQFF	TGTGCCAGCAGTTACGGGGGGGAATTCTACAATGAGCAGTTCTTC
TRBV2	TRBD1	14	NA	TRBJ1-1	CASRGQGAGTEAFF	TGTGCCAGCAGGGGACAGGGGGCGGGCACTGAAGCTTTCTTT
TRBV6-6	NA	12	NA	TRBJ2-4	CASSTHGPPGYF	TGTGCCAGCAGTACCCATGGGCCCCCCGGGTACTTC
TRBV7-2	NA	15	NA	TRBJ2-5	CASSFWVGRGETQYF	TGTGCCAGCAGCTTTTGGGTAGGGCGAGGGGAGACCCAGTACTTC
TRBV5-8	TRBD2	15	NA	TRBJ2-3	CASSLRRGLWDTQYF	TGTGCCAGCAGCTTAAGGCGGGGGTTGTGGGATACGCAGTATTTT
TRBV7-9	NA	12	NA	TRBJ2-3	CASSPGTDTQYF	TGTGCCAGCTCCCCGGGGACAGATACGCAGTATTTT
TRBV27	NA	15	NA	TRBJ2-4	CASSPQRDWGNIQYF	TGTGCCAGCAGTCCGCAACGGGACTGGGGGAACATTCAGTACTTC
TRBV24-1	NA	15	NA	TRBJ1-5	CATSEDSHSNQPQHF	TGTGCCACCAGTGAGGACAGCCATAGCAATCAGCCCCAGCATTTT
TRBV3-1/TRBV3-2	NA	16	NA	TRBJ2-1	CASSQGELAYYNEQFF	TGTGCCAGCAGCCAGGGAGAACTAGCATACTACAATGAGCAGTTCTTC
TRBV5-5	TRBD1	15	NA	TRBJ2-1	CASSLGQGVDNEQFF	TGTGCCAGCAGCTTGGGACAGGGGGTGGACAATGAGCAGTTCTTC
TRBV14	NA	14	NA	TRBJ1-5	CASSREGMGQPQHF	TGTGCCAGCAGCCGTGAGGGTATGGGGCAGCCCCAGCATTTT
TRBV24-1	TRBD1	17	NA	TRBJ2-3	CATSDRWVTGSTDTQYF	TGTGCCACCAGTGATCGTTGGGTGACAGGGAGCACAGATACGCAGTATTTT
TRBV5-5	NA	15	NA	TRBJ1-6	CASSFFPGDNSPLHF	TGTGCCAGCAGCTTCTTTCCCGGGGATAATTCACCCCTCCACTTT
TRBV19	NA	15	NA	TRBJ1-3	CASSFDTNSGNTIYF	TGTGCCAGTAGCTTTGACACGAACTCTGGAAACACCATATATTTT
TRBV7-9	NA	15	NA	TRBJ1-1	CASSPRGGPLAEAFF	TGTGCCAGCAGCCCTCGGGGGGGGCCATTAGCTGAAGCTTTCTTT
TRBV9	TRBD1	16	NA	TRBJ1-6	CASSVDRGLRNSPLHF	TGTGCCAGCAGCGTGGACAGGGGGCTACGGAATTCACCCCTCCACTTT
TRBV3-1/TRBV3-2	NA	18	NA	TRBJ2-1	CASSQGPSRVKRDNEQFF	TGTGCCAGCAGCCAAGGTCCGTCGCGGGTGAAGAGGGACAATGAGCAGTTCTTC
TRBV19	NA	17	few	TRBJ1-1	CASSNSGRGSPSTEAFF	TGTGCCAGTAGTAATTCGGGTCGGGGGAGTCCAAGCACTGAAGCTTTCTTT
TRBV12-3/TRBV12-4	TRBD1	11	NA	TRBJ1-2	CASSLLGQGHF	TGTGCCAGCAGTTTACTGGGACAGGGCCACTTC
TRBV7-7	TRBD2	16	once	TRBJ2-5	CASSSGTSGGSETQYF	TGTGCCAGCAGCTCGGGGACTAGCGGGGGGTCAGAGACCCAGTACTTC
TRBV10-3	TRBD2	14	once	TRBJ2-3	CAISLAGAADTQYF	TGTGCCATCAGCCTAGCGGGAGCAGCAGATACGCAGTATTTT
TRBV5-1	NA	15	NA	TRBJ2-3	CASSLGTLGGDTQYF	TGCGCCAGCAGCCTCGGGACTCTCGGAGGAGATACGCAGTATTTT
TRBV4-3	TRBD1	15	NA	TRBJ1-2	CASSQDPGQGDGYTF	TGCGCCAGCAGCCAAGACCCAGGACAGGGGGATGGCTACACCTTC
TRBV19	NA	13	NA	TRBJ2-6	CASRARGANVLTF	TGTGCCAGTAGGGCGAGGGGGGCCAACGTCCTGACTTTC